These T cell receptor beta chains were read from a single sample in a study of OX40 agonist ivuxolimab in advanced cancers. The assay was immunoSEQ multiplex PCR, and TCRdb's table has in-frame clones only and misses some. The sample shows about 58,000 clones, 81% of them seen only once. The starting material was CD4+ or CD8+ T cells sorted from blood, obtained in a trial of the OX40 agonist ivuxolimab. The receptors here all came from an adult with an advanced solid tumor such as melanoma, head and neck, liver or kidney cancer. CDR3s include the opening cysteine and the closing phenylalanine or tryptophan. A D gene is named only where the DNA matches it firmly. Not every row has a clone size; where given, it reads once, few, many or a size class.

TRBJ1-1	TRBV10-1	NA	NA	CASSPTGWETEAFF	TGCGCCAGCAGCCCTACAGGGTGGGAGACTGAAGCTTTCTTT
TRBJ1-2	TRBV4-1	NA	NA	CASSQQLTRPENGYTF	TGCGCCAGCAGCCAACAATTAACACGGCCGGAGAATGGCTACACCTTC
TRBJ1-1	TRBV19	NA	TRBD1	CASSIKGQLNTEAFF	TGTGCCAGTAGTATAAAGGGACAGTTGAACACTGAAGCTTTCTTT
TRBJ1-2	TRBV5-5	NA	TRBD1	CASSLEGQGARYGYTF	TGTGCCAGCAGCTTGGAAGGACAGGGGGCGCGATATGGCTACACCTTC
TRBJ2-1	TRBV27	NA	TRBD2	CASRKSSGGRGEQFF	TGTGCCAGCAGAAAATCTAGCGGGGGGCGGGGTGAGCAGTTCTTC
TRBJ2-7	TRBV2	NA	NA	CASRDSNSYEQYF	TGTGCCAGCAGGGACAGCAACTCCTACGAGCAGTACTTC
TRBJ1-4	TRBV5-1	NA	TRBD1	CASSSRDSTTNEKLFF	TGCGCCAGCAGCTCCCGGGACAGCACAACTAATGAAAAACTGTTTTTT
TRBJ2-1	TRBV19	once	NA	CASSLGRFNNEQFF	TGTGCCAGTAGTCTTGGACGGTTTAACAATGAGCAGTTCTTC
TRBJ1-6	TRBV5-5	NA	NA	CASSLRSPDNSPLHF	TGTGCCAGCAGCTTGAGGAGCCCTGATAATTCACCCCTCCACTTT
TRBJ2-3	TRBV6-5	NA	NA	CASSSSNSVRGDTQYF	TGTGCCAGCAGTTCCTCGAATAGTGTTCGAGGGGATACGCAGTATTTT
TRBJ2-2	TRBV6-6	NA	NA	CASSYPIKEEGGELFF	TGTGCCAGCAGTTACCCCATTAAGGAGGAAGGCGGGGAGCTGTTTTTT
TRBJ2-1	TRBV5-1	NA	NA	CASTSGVGYNEQFF	TGCGCCAGCACCTCCGGGGTGGGATACAATGAGCAGTTCTTC
TRBJ2-6	TRBV13	NA	TRBD2	CASSLEVAGGSGANVLTF	TGTGCCAGCAGCTTAGAAGTAGCGGGGGGCTCTGGGGCCAACGTCCTGACTTTC
TRBJ1-2	TRBV19	NA	TRBD1	CASSGQGDNYGYTF	TGTGCCAGTAGTGGGCAGGGGGATAACTATGGCTACACCTTC
TRBJ2-1	TRBV5-1	NA	NA	CASSTGTTYNEQFF	TGCGCCAGCAGCACGGGGACAACCTACAATGAGCAGTTCTTC
TRBJ2-1	TRBV19	few	TRBD1	CASSIMSTGQGANEQFF	TGTGCCAGTAGTATCATGTCGACGGGACAGGGGGCCAATGAGCAGTTCTTC
TRBJ2-7	TRBV4-2	NA	TRBD1	CASSQDLDRVGSYEQYF	TGTGCCAGCAGCCAAGATTTGGACAGGGTCGGTTCCTACGAGCAGTACTTC
TRBJ1-1	TRBV7-9	few	NA	CASSLEVGFTEAFF	TGTGCCAGCAGCTTAGAGGTGGGTTTCACTGAAGCTTTCTTT
TRBJ1-2	TRBV11-3	NA	TRBD1	CASSLDRWTGNYGYTF	TGTGCCAGCAGCTTAGATCGTTGGACAGGCAACTATGGCTACACCTTC
TRBJ2-3	TRBV6-1	NA	NA	CASTHPLTDTQYF	TGTGCCAGCACCCACCCTCTGACAGATACGCAGTATTTT
TRBJ1-1	TRBV28	few	NA	CASSLSWGAFF	TGTGCCAGCAGTTTGAGCTGGGGAGCTTTCTTT
TRBJ2-5	TRBV28	NA	NA	CASTIPAVETQYF	TGTGCCAGCACCATCCCGGCGGTTGAGACCCAGTACTTC
TRBJ1-3	TRBV7-8	NA	NA	CASSSTGSSGNTIYF	TGTGCCAGCAGTTCAACAGGGAGCTCTGGAAACACCATATATTTT
TRBJ1-6	TRBV6-5	NA	NA	CASSSQGRADNSPLHF	TGTGCCAGCAGTTCCCAGGGCCGCGCCGATAATTCACCCCTCCACTTT
TRBJ1-6	TRBV4-1	NA	NA	CASSHPGNSPLHF	TGCGCCAGCAGCCACCCCGGCAATTCACCCCTCCACTTT
TRBJ2-2	TRBV6-5	NA	TRBD1	CASSYPGQGFTGELFF	TGTGCCAGCAGTTACCCGGGACAGGGTTTCACCGGGGAGCTGTTTTTT
TRBJ2-3	TRBV12-5	NA	NA	CASGFPTTDTQYF	TGTGCTAGTGGTTTCCCGACCACAGATACGCAGTATTTT
TRBJ2-2	TRBV5-1	NA	TRBD1	CASSSGQVNTGELFF	TGCGCCAGCAGCTCGGGACAGGTTAACACCGGGGAGCTGTTTTTT
TRBJ2-5	TRBV11-3	NA	NA	CASSKGGGRETQYF	TGTGCCAGCAGTAAAGGAGGAGGTAGAGAGACCCAGTACTTC
TRBJ1-2	TRBV28	NA	TRBD1	CASSEPGQALGYGYTF	TGTGCCAGCAGTGAGCCGGGACAGGCTCTTGGCTATGGCTACACCTTC
TRBJ2-5	TRBV7-6	NA	TRBD2	CASSSRTSGKETQYF	TGTGCCAGCAGCTCCCGGACTAGCGGGAAAGAGACCCAGTACTTC
TRBJ1-3	TRBV5-1	NA	NA	CASSLEGARGNTIYF	TGCGCCAGCAGCTTGGAAGGGGCTAGGGGAAACACCATATATTTT
TRBJ2-7	TRBV6-1	NA	TRBD2	CASTGLAGGYEQYF	TGTGCCAGCACCGGACTAGCGGGGGGCTACGAGCAGTACTTC
TRBJ2-3	TRBV7-8	few	NA	CASSSHRGGSDTQYF	TGTGCCAGCAGCTCCCACAGGGGGGGTTCAGATACGCAGTATTTT
TRBJ2-2	TRBV6-5	NA	NA	CASSYKEELFF	TGTGCCAGCAGTTACAAGGAGGAGCTGTTTTTT
TRBJ2-7	TRBV6-5	NA	NA	CASSTPSSASYEQYF	TGTGCCAGCAGTACTCCCTCTAGCGCCTCCTACGAGCAGTACTTC
TRBJ2-7	TRBV6-1	NA	TRBD1	CASFDRGSTTAEQYF	TGTGCCAGCTTCGACAGGGGGTCTACGACGGCGGAGCAGTACTTC
TRBJ2-7	TRBV6-6	NA	TRBD1	CASSAGTGARPYEQYF	TGTGCCAGCAGTGCCGGGACAGGGGCCAGACCCTACGAGCAGTACTTC
TRBJ2-5	TRBV7-3	NA	TRBD2	CASRAGGQETQYF	TGTGCCAGCAGGGCGGGGGGACAAGAGACCCAGTACTTC
TRBJ1-1	TRBV5-1	NA	TRBD1	CASSLGQGAGNTEAFF	TGCGCCAGCAGCCTCGGACAGGGGGCAGGGAACACTGAAGCTTTCTTT
TRBJ2-5	TRBV15	NA	TRBD1	CATSRGRRGLSQETQYF	TGTGCCACCAGCAGAGGGCGCAGGGGGCTATCCCAAGAGACCCAGTACTTC